This section outlines one T cell receptor (beta chain) sequence together with its context. PCR was performed using 60 Vbeta and 13 Jbeta primers. Profiled with immunoSEQ multiplex PCR; TCRdb holds only in-frame clones, not every one. This sample contains roughly 120,000 clones. CDR3 length equals 13 residues. Trimming took 6 bases from V and 9 from J; bases not matched to a gene: 7. Germline V gene sequence: CDR1 LNHDA, CDR2 SQIVND (reference sequence). This record belongs to a study of cytomegalovirus exposure and HLA in healthy donors. The chain employs TRBV19 and TRBJ1-5; 8 positions agree with TRBD1. The sequenced sample was PBMCs. The sequence derives from a middle-aged man in good health and CMV-seropositive. The DNA of the CDR3 is TGTGCCAGTAGCTGGGACAGGCTCGGGCCCCAGCATTTT. Residues: CASSWDRLGPQHF. Full variable domain (remainder filled in from reference TRBV19 and TRBJ1-5): DGGITQSPKYLFRKEGQNVTLSCEQNLNHDAMYWYRQDPGQGLRLIYYSQIVNDFQKGDIAEGYSVSREKKESFPLTVTSAQKNPTAFYLCASSWDRLGPQHFGDGTRLSIL.